This TCR beta chain derives from a study of blood T cell repertoires in COVID-19. Study-wide context: The origin of the acute and convalescent COVID-19 samples was the United States, Italy and Spain. The analysed material was cDNA or gDNA that came from T cells, B-cell-depleted T cells, or PBMCs.

Per the study methods: Reference gene primer amplification yielded estimated nucleated cell counts. Produced via immunoSEQ multiplex PCR; TCRdb's table is partial and in-frame only. The V and J calls and clone size come from that table; D and trimming were worked out from the DNA. The data hold just under 300,000 clones, with more than 85% observed a single time. The CDR3 extends over 15 amino acids. With V trimmed by 2 bases and J by 6 bases, 6 bases remained unmatched. Germline lookup yields CDR1 MNHNY and CDR2 SVGAGI (reference sequence). V and J are TRBV6-6 and TRBJ1-2, with 10 bases that match TRBD1. What was sequenced was peripheral blood. The TCR sequence derives from a man in his sixties or seventies with acute or convalescent COVID-19. Here the CDR3 reads CASSYPLDRGNGYTF. The DNA of the CDR3 is TGTGCCAGCAGTTACCCCCTGGACAGGGGGAATGGCTACACCTTC.